This passage covers 17 T cell receptor beta chains from one sample sequenced in a study of blood T cell repertoires in COVID-19. The assay was immunoSEQ multiplex PCR, and TCRdb's table has in-frame clones only and misses some. The sample lists roughly 310,000 clones, roughly 90% occurring once. Sequenced input: PBMCs or T cells enriched from blood (not recorded which). Source of these receptors: a man aged 60-69 years who had recovered from COVID-19.

The genes are TRBV12-5 and TRBJ2-5; TRBD2 agrees at 8 bases. The CDR3 covers 13 residues. The ends lost 5 bases at V and 5 bases at J; junction bases unmatched: 4. Looked up from germline, CDR1 is LGHNT and CDR2 is FRNRAP. Here the CDR3 DNA reads TGTGCTAGTGGTGCCAGCGGGGGCGAGACCCAGTACTTC. Protein product: CASGASGGETQYF.

The chain is built from TRBV19 and TRBJ1-4; TRBD1 matches 7 bases. After removal of 5 bases from V and 2 bases from J, the junction contained 14 bases not matched to a gene. CDR3 length: 18 residues. From germline, CDR1 is LNHDA and CDR2 SQIVND (reference sequence). In nucleotides, the CDR3 is TGTGCCAGTAGTGCCAGACAGGGAGAGACTCCGACTAATGAAAAACTGTTTTTT. Amino acid sequence: CASSARQGETPTNEKLFF.

The chain recombines TRBV2 with TRBJ1-2; D gene unclear. There are 13 residues in the CDR3. V lost 4 bases and J 4 bases, leaving 10 bases between the germline ends. Germline CDR1 is SNHLY and CDR2 is FYNNEI. The CDR3 DNA reads TGTGCCAGCAGTGGAGACATTTCCTATGGCTACACCTTC. Protein sequence: CASSGDISYGYTF. Using reference TRBV2 and TRBJ1-2 for the parts outside the CDR3, the full variable domain is EPEVTQTPSHQVTQMGQEVILRCVPISNHLYFYWYRQILGQKVEFLVSFYNNEISEKSEIFDDQFSVERPDGSNFTLKIRSTKLEDSAMYFCASSGDISYGYTFGSGTRLTVV.

This rearrangement joins TRBV3-1 (or the pseudogene TRBV3-2) to TRBJ2-6, with D uncertain. Between the trimmed V and J ends, which lost 4 bases and 1 base, there was a span of 11 bases. CDR1 and CDR2 (germline): LGHDT, YNNKEL (reference sequence). The CDR3 is 16 amino acids. The CDR3 is CASSPAGSSGANVLTF. CDR3 DNA sequence: TGTGCCAGCAGCCCCGCTGGTAGTTCTGGGGCCAACGTCCTGACTTTC.

V usage is TRBV29-1 and J usage is TRBJ2-3, with 15 bases that match TRBD2. After removal of 7 bases from V and 3 bases from J, the junction contained 5 bases not matched to a gene. The CDR3 has 15 residues. Germline V gene sequence: CDR1 SQVTM, CDR2 ANQGSEA. This chain's CDR3 is CSAKGTSGRTDTQYF. CDR3 bases: TGCAGCGCTAAAGGGACTAGCGGGAGGACAGATACGCAGTATTTT.

The chain joins TRBV11-2 to TRBJ1-4; 12 bases fit TRBD1. Trimming at V came to 4 bases and at J to 4 bases, leaving 13 bases not matched to a gene. CDR1 SGHAT and CDR2 FQNNGV come from the germline V gene. The CDR3 is made up of 19 amino acids. The CDR3 DNA reads as TGTGCCAGCAGCTGGCAAACCGGGACAGGGGGCGCGGATAATGAAAAACTGTTTTTT. It encodes CASSWQTGTGGADNEKLFF.

This chain uses TRBV6-2 or TRBV6-3 with TRBJ2-3; 11 nucleotides match TRBD2. Germline CDR1 reads MNHEY; CDR2 reads SVGEGT. The J segment lost 2 bases and the V segment lost 6 bases, leaving 4 bases of the junction unmatched. The CDR3 length is 15 residues. The CDR3 DNA reads as TGTGCCAGCAGCCGGGGACTAGCGGACACAGATACGCAGTATTTT. Amino acids: CASSRGLADTDTQYF.

The CDR3 DNA sequence: TGTGCCACCGGGGGTTGGGCCGGGGAGCTGTTTTTT. It encodes CATGGWAGELFF. The rearrangement links TRBV10-3 to TRBJ2-2; D might be TRBD2 (6 bases). Germline lookup yields CDR1 ENHRY and CDR2 SYGVKD. The CDR3 contains 12 residues. Between the trimmed V and J ends, which lost 10 bases and 6 bases, there was a span of 12 bases.

The chain links TRBV5-6 to TRBJ1-3, with D possibly being TRBD1 (5 bases). In germline, CDR1 is SGHDT, CDR2 YYEEEE. The CDR3 spans 14 residues. V lost 4 bases, J lost 4 bases, and 12 bases lay in between. The DNA of the CDR3 is TGTGCCAGCAGCCTTGGGGGGGTCGGAAACACCATATATTTT. It translates to CASSLGGVGNTIYF.

The chain joins TRBV2 to TRBJ2-7; 8 bases map to TRBD2. V shed 8 bases and J 7 bases; nucleotides not matched to a gene: 13. This CDR3 is built from 14 residues. The V gene's germline CDR1 is SNHLY and CDR2 FYNNEI. In nucleotides, the CDR3 is TGTGCCAGCCTGCTCCCAAGCGGGGGTTGGGAGCAGTACTTC. This codes for CASLLPSGGWEQYF.

This clone was seen only a few times. The chain couples TRBV5-1 to TRBJ2-7; 9 bases map to TRBD2. After removal of 2 bases from V and 3 bases from J, the junction contained 3 bases not matched to a gene. From germline, CDR1 is SGHRS and CDR2 YFSETQ. The length of the CDR3 is 14 residues. The CDR3 DNA is TGCGCCAGCAGCTTAGCGGGAGGAATCTACGAGCAGTACTTC. Protein product: CASSLAGGIYEQYF. Full variable domain (remainder filled in from reference TRBV5-1 and TRBJ2-7): KAGVTQTPRYLIKTRGQQVTLSCSPISGHRSVSWYQQTPGQGLQFLFEYFSETQRNKGNFPGRFSGRQFSNSRSEMNVSTLELGDSALYLCASSLAGGIYEQYFGPGTRLTVT.

The V gene is TRBV9, the J gene TRBJ2-5; 11 bases line up with TRBD2. The ends lost 0 bases at V and 1 base at J; junction bases unmatched: 8. Germline V CDR1 and CDR2: SGDLS, YYNGEE. CDR3 size: 18 residues. CDR3 sequence: CASSVGPLGTSGQETQYF. For the CDR3, the DNA is TGTGCCAGCAGCGTAGGGCCTCTAGGGACTAGCGGCCAAGAGACCCAGTACTTC.

This chain joins TRBV9 and TRBJ1-5, with D possibly being TRBD1 (5 bases). The CDR3 loop spans 15 amino acids. Trimming pared 0 bases from V and 5 bases from J, leaving 12 bases between. Per germline, CDR1 SGDLS and CDR2 YYNGEE. Written as DNA, the CDR3 is TGTGCCAGCAGCGTAGGGGAGGGGTCGGATCAGCCCCAGCATTTT. It specifies CASSVGEGSDQPQHF.

The gene calls are TRBV7-3 and TRBJ2-2, with TRBD1 matching over 8 bases. Germline CDR1 is SGHTA and CDR2 is FQGTGA. The CDR3 loop spans 18 amino acids. J lost 3 bases, V lost 0 bases, and 9 bases had no gene match. The CDR3 coding sequence is TGTGCCAGCAGCTTAACGCTGGACAGGGTAAGGGACACCGGGGAGCTGTTTTTT. Encoded protein: CASSLTLDRVRDTGELFF.

The chain combines TRBV24-1 with TRBJ2-2, with TRBD1 identical over 10 bases. This CDR3 is 17 amino acids long. After removal of 2 bases from V and 4 bases from J, the junction contained 6 bases not matched to a gene. Germline V gives CDR1 KGHDR, CDR2 SFDVKD. The CDR3 loop reads CATSDWQGTGVTGELFF. The DNA of the CDR3 is TGTGCCACCAGTGATTGGCAGGGGACAGGGGTCACCGGGGAGCTGTTTTTT.

V usage is TRBV18 and J usage is TRBJ1-2, with D unresolved. Germline V gene sequence: CDR1 KGHSH, CDR2 LQKENI. The V gene lost 5 bases and the J gene lost 0 bases, with 7 bases spanning the gap. CDR3 size: 13 residues. CDR3: CASSFPSNYGYTF. The CDR3 coding sequence is TGTGCCAGCTCATTTCCGTCTAACTATGGCTACACCTTC.

V is TRBV4-1 and J is TRBJ2-7, with D unclear. V was clipped by 1 base and J by 2 bases, with 15 bases between them. CDR1 and CDR2 from the germline V gene are MGHRA and YSYEKL. This CDR3 has 16 amino acids. CDR3 nucleotide sequence: TGCGCCAGCAGCCAAGGCGCAGGCCAACGCCCCTACGAGCAGTACTTC. Its protein is CASSQGAGQRPYEQYF.